This T cell receptor beta chain was sequenced for a study of blood T cell repertoires in COVID-19. Clones were read by immunoSEQ multiplex PCR, and TCRdb kept only the in-frame ones, dropping some. The sample has 300,000 or so clones; around 87% are singletons. Material for sequencing was peripheral blood. The clonotype was recovered from a woman in her forties or fifties who had recovered from COVID-19.

DNA of the CDR3: TGTGCCAGCAGCGTAGCCCTAGCGGGAGGGCTAGCTGAGCAGTTCTTC. Protein: CASSVALAGGLAEQFF. This chain connects TRBV9 to TRBJ2-1; 12 nucleotides match TRBD2. This CDR3 contains 16 residues. The V and J ends lost 0 bases and 9 bases, in that order; junction bases with no gene match: 7. Germline CDR1 SGDLS, CDR2 YYNGEE. The full variable domain, its missing parts supplied by reference TRBV9 and TRBJ2-1, is DSGVTQTPKHLITATGQRVTLRCSPRSGDLSVYWYQQSLDQGLQFLIQYYNGEERAKGNILERFSAQQFPDLHSELNLSSLELGDSALYFCASSVALAGGLAEQFFGPGTRLTVL.